This T cell receptor (beta chain) was recorded in a study of cytomegalovirus exposure and HLA in healthy donors. Study context: Some 85 million unique TCRs, all from HLA-typed donors, were included in an early release of the data. Broader study findings: Differences between HLA loci emerged in a later analysis of TCR association rates, with DRB1 most and HLA-C fewest.

About this clone: Its antigen is unidentified.

Germline CDR1 is MGHDK and CDR2 is SYGVNS. The CDR3 sequence is 16 residues long. The V segment lost 1 base and the J segment 2 bases; nucleotides outside the gene matches: 6. PCR amplification relied on 60 Vbeta primers (plus 13 Jbeta primers). Data came from immunoSEQ multiplex PCR; TCRdb stores just in-frame clones and leaves some out. Among 100,000 to 150,000 clones, about two thirds were seen once, and the ten largest hold 3% to 4.5%. This TCR was sampled from a man aged 25 to 45 in good health and CMV-seronegative. This chain links TRBV25-1 with TRBJ1-2; 8 bases are shared with TRBD1. Sequencing used PBMCs. CDR3 DNA sequence: TGTGCCAGCAGTGAATTCTTCCAGGGGGCGAACTATGGCTACACCTTC. Translated, it gives CASSEFFQGANYGYTF.